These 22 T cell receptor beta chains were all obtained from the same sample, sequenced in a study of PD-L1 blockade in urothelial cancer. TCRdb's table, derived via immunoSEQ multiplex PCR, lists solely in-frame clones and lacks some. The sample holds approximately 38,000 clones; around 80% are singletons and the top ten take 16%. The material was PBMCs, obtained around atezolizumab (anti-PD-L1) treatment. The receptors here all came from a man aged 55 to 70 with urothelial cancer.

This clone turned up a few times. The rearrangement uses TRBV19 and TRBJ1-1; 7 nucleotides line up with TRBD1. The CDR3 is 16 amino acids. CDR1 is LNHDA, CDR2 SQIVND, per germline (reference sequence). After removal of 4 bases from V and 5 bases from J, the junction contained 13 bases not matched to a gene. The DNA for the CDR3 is TGTGCCAGTAGTAGGGAACAGGGGTCTGGAGGGACTGAAGCTTTCTTT. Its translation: CASSREQGSGGTEAFF.

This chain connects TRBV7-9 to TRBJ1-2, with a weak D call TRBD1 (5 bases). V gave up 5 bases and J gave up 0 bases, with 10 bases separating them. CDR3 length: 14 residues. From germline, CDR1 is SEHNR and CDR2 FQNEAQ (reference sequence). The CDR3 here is CASSRRGANYGYTF. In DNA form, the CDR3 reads TGTGCCAGCAGCCGACGGGGGGCTAACTATGGCTACACCTTC.

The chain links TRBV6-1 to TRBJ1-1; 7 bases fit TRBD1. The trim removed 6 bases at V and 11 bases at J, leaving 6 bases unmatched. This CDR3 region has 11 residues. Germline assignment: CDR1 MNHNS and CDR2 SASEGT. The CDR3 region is CASSAQGDAFF. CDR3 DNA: TGTGCCAGCAGCGCCCAGGGGGACGCTTTCTTT.

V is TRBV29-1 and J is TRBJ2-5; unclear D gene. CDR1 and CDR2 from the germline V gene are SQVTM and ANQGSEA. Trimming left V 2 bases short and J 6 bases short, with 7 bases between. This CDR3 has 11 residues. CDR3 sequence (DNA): TGCAGCGTTGAATTTAGCAAGACCCAGTACTTC. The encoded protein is CSVEFSKTQYF.

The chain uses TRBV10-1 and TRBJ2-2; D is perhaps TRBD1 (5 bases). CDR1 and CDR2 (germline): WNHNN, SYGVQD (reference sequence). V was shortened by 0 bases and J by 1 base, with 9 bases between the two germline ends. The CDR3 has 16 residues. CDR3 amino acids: CASSESRQQNTGELFF. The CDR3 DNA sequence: TGCGCCAGCAGTGAGTCCAGACAGCAGAACACCGGGGAGCTGTTTTTT.

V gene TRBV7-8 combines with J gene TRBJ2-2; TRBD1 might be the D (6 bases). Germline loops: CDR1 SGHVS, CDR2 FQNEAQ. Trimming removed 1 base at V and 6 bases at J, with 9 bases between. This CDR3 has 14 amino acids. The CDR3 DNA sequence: TGTGCCAGCAGCTTAGGGGCAGGGGCCGGGGAGCTGTTTTTT. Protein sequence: CASSLGAGAGELFF.

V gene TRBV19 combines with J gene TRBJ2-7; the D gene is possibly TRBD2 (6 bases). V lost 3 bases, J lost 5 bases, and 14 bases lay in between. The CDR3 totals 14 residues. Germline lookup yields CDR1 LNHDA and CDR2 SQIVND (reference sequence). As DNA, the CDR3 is TGTGCCAGTAGTATCGTAGGAGGGACCCACGAGCAGTACTTC. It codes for CASSIVGGTHEQYF.

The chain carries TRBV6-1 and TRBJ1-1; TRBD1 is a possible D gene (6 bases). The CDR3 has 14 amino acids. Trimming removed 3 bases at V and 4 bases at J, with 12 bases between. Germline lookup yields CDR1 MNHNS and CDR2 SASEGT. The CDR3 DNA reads TGTGCCAGCAGTGATGGGGGCTGGGGCACTGAAGCTTTCTTT. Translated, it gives CASSDGGWGTEAFF.

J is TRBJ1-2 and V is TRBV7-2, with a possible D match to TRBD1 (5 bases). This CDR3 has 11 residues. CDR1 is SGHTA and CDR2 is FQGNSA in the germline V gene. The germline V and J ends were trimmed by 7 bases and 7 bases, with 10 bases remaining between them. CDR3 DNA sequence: TGTGCCAGCACCTCCGGGGGTGGCTACACCTTC. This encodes CASTSGGGYTF.

CDR3 region: CASKDRAENGYTF. The CDR3 DNA reads TGTGCCAGTAAGGACAGGGCAGAAAATGGCTACACCTTC. The gene calls are TRBV19 and TRBJ1-2; TRBD1 matches 8 bases. The CDR3 totals 13 residues. Trimming removed 7 bases from V and 6 bases from J; junction bases left unmatched: 7. The germline V gene has CDR1 LNHDA and CDR2 SQIVND (reference sequence).

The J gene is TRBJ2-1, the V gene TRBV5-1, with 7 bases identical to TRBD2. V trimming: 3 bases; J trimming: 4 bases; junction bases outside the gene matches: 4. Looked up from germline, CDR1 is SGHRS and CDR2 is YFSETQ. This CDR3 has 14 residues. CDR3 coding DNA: TGCGCCAGCAGCTCTAGCGGTGGATACAATGAGCAGTTCTTC. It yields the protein CASSSSGGYNEQFF. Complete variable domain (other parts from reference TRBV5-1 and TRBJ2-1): KAGVTQTPRYLIKTRGQQVTLSCSPISGHRSVSWYQQTPGQGLQFLFEYFSETQRNKGNFPGRFSGRQFSNSRSEMNVSTLELGDSALYLCASSSSGGYNEQFFGPGTRLTVL.

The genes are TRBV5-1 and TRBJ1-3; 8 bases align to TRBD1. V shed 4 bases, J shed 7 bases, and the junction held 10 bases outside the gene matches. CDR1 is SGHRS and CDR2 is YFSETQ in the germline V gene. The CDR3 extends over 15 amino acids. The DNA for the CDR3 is TGCGCCAGCAGCGGAGCAGGGGGCTCGGGGAACACCATATATTTT. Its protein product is CASSGAGGSGNTIYF.

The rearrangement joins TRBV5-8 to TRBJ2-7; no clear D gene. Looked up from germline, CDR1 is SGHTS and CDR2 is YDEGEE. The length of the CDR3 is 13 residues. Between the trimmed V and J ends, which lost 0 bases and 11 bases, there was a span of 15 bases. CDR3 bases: TGTGCCAGCAGCTTGGCGCCTATGCCGAGGAAGTACTTC. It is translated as CASSLAPMPRKYF.

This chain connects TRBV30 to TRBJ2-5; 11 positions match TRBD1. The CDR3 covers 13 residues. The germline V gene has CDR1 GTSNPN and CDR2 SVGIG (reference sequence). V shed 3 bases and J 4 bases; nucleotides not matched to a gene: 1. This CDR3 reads CAWRDRGLETQYF. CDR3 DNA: TGTGCCTGGAGGGACAGGGGGCTAGAGACCCAGTACTTC.

The CDR3 DNA sequence: TGTGCCAGCAGTTACTCGATCCAGATAACAGATACGCAGTATTTT. Translating gives CASSYSIQITDTQYF. The V gene is TRBV6-5, the J gene TRBJ2-3; D ambiguous. Between the trimmed V and J ends, which lost 0 bases and 3 bases, there was a span of 10 bases. Germline assignment: CDR1 MNHEY and CDR2 SVGAGI. The CDR3 has 15 residues.

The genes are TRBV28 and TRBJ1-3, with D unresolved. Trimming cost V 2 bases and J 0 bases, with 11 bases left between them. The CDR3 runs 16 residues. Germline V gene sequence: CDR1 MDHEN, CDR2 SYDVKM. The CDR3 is CASSLPGASSGNTIYF. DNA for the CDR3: TGTGCCAGCAGTTTACCCGGAGCGAGCTCTGGAAACACCATATATTTT.

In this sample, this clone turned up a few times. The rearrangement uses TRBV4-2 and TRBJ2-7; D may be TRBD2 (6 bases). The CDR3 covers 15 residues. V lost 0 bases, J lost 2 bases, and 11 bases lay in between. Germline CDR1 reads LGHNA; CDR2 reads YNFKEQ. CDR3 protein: CASSQDPSETYEQYF. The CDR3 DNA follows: TGTGCCAGCAGCCAAGACCCTAGCGAGACCTACGAGCAGTACTTC.

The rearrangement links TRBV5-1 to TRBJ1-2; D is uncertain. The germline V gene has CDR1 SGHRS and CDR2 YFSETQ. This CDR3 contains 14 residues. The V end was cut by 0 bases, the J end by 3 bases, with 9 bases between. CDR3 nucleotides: TGCGCCAGCAGCTTGGGTGACAACTACTATGGCTACACCTTC. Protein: CASSLGDNYYGYTF.

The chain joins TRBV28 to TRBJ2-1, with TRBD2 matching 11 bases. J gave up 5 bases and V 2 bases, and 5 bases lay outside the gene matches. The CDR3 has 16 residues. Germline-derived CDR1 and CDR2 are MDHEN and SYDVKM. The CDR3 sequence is CASSLASGGTNNEQFF. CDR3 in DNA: TGTGCCAGCAGTTTAGCTAGCGGGGGGACTAACAATGAGCAGTTCTTC.

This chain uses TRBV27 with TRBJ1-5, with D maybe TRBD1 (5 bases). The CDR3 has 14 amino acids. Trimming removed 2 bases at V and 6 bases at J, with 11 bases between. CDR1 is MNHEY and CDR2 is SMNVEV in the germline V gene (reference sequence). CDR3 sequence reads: CASSLGGVGQPQHF. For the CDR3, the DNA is TGTGCCAGCAGTTTAGGGGGGGTTGGTCAGCCCCAGCATTTT.

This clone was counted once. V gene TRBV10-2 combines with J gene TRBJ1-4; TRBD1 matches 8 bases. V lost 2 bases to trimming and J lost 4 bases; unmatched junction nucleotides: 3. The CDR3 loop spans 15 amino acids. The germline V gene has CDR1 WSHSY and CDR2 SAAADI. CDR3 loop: CASSEQDRVNEKLFF. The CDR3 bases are TGCGCCAGCAGTGAGCAGGACAGGGTTAATGAAAAACTGTTTTTT.

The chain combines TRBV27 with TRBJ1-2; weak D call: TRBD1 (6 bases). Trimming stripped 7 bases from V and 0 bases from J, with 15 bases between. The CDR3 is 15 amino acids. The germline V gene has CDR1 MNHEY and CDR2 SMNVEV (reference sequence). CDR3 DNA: TGTGCCAGCAACCCGTCCGGACAGACTAACTATGGCTACACCTTC. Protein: CASNPSGQTNYGYTF.